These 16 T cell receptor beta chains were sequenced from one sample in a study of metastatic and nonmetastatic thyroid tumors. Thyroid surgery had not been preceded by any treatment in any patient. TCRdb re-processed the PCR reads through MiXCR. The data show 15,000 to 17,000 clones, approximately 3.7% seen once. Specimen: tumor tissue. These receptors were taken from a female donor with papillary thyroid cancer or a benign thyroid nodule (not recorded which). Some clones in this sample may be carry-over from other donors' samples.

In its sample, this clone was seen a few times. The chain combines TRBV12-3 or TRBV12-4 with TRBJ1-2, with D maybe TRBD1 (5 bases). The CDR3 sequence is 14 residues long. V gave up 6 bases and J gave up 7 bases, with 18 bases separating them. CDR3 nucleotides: TGTGCCAGCAGAGAGAGGGACGGGGCTCGTGGCTACACCTTC. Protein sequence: CASRERDGARGYTF.

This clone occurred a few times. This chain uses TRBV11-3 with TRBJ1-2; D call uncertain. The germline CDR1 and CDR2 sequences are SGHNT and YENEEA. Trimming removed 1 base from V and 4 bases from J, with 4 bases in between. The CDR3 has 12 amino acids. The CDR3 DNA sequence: TGTGCCAGCAGCTTAGTGGGCTATGGCTACACCTTC. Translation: CASSLVGYGYTF.

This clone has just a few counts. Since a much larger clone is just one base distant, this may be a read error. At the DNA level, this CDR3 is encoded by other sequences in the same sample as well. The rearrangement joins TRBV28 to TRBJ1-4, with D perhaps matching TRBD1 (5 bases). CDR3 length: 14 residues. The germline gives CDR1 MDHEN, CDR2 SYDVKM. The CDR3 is CASSLRTPEGKLFF. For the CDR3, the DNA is TGCGCCAGCAGTTTAAGGACACCCGAGGGAAAACTGTTTTTT.

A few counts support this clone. The CDR3 DNA reads as TGCGCCAGCAGCCAGAGGGCCTCCGGAGATCTAGGCTACACCTTC. It translates to CASSQRASGDLGYTF. The chain joins TRBV4-1 to TRBJ1-2; D unclear. The CDR3 consists of 15 residues. CDR1 is MGHRA and CDR2 is YSYEKL in the germline V gene. The V gene lost 3 bases and the J gene lost 8 bases, with 19 bases spanning the gap.

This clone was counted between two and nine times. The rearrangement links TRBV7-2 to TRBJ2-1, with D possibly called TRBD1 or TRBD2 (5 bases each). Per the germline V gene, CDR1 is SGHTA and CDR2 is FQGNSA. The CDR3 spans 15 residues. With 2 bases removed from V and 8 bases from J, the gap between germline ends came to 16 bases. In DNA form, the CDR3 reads TGTGCCAGCAGCTTAAAGCCTAGGGTGGGGGATGAGCAGTTCTTC. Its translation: CASSLKPRVGDEQFF.

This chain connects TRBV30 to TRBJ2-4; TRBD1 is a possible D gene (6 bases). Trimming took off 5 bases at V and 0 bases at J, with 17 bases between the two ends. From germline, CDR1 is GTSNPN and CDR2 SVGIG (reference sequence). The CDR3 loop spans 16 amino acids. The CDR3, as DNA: TGTGCCTGGGGGGGCCCGACCTTGTTAGCCAAAAACATTCAGTACTTC. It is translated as CAWGGPTLLAKNIQYF.

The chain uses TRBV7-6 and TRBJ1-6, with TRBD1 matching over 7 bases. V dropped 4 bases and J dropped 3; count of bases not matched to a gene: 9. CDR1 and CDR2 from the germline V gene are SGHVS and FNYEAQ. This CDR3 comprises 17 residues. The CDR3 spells CASSSGGQGSYNSPLHF. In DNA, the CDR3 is TGTGCCAGCAGCTCAGGGGGGCAGGGAAGCTATAATTCACCCCTCCACTTT.

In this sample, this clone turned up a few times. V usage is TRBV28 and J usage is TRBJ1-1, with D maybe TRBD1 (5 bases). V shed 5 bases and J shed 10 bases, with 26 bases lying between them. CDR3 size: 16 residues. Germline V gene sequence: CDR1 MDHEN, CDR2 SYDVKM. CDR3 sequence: CASSPLSGVYPWLAFF. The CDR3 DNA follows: TGTGCCAGCAGTCCCCTGTCGGGGGTGTACCCTTGGCTAGCTTTCTTT.

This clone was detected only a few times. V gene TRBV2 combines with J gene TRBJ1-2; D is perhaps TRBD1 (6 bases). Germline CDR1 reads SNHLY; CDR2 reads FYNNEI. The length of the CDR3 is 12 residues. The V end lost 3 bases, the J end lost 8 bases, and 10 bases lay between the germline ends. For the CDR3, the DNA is TGTGCCAGCAGTGAGGGGGCGCGGGGCTACACCTTC. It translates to CASSEGARGYTF.

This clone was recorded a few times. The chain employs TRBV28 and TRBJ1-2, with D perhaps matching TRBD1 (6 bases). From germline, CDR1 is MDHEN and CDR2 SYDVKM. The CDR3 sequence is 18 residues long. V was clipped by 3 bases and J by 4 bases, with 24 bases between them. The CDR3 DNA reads TGTGCCAGCAGTTTCGGGGGGCAGTCCGTGACCCTGGGCTATGGCTACACCTTC. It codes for CASSFGGQSVTLGYGYTF.

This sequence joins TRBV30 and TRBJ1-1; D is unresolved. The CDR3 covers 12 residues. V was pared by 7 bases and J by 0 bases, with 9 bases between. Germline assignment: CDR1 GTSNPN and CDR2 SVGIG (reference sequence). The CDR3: CASEELNTEAFF. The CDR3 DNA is TGTGCCTCCGAGGAACTGAACACTGAAGCTTTCTTT.

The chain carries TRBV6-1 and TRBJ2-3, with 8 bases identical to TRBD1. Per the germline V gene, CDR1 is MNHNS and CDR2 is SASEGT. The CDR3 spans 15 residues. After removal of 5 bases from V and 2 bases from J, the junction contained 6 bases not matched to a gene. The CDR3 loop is CASSPGTGHTDTQYF. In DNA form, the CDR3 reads TGTGCCAGCAGTCCCGGGACAGGCCACACAGATACGCAGTATTTT.

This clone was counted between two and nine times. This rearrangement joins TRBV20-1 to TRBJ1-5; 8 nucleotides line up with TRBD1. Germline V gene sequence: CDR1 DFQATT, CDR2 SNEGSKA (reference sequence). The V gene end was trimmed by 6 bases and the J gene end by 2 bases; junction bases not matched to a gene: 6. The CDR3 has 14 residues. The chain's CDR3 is CSAADRVGNQPQHF. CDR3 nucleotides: TGCAGTGCCGCGGACAGGGTTGGCAATCAGCCCCAGCATTTT.

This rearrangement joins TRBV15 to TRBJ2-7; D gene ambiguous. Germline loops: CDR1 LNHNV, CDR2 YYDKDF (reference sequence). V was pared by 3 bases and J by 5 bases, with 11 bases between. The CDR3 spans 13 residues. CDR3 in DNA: TGTGCCACCAGCAGTTCTTGGGTTGACGAGCAGTACTTC. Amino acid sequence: CATSSSWVDEQYF.

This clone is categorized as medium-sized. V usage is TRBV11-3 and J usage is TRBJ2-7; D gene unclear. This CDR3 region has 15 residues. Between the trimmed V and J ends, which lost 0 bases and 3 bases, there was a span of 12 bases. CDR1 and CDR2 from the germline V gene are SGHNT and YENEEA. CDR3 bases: TGTGCCAGCAGCTTAGACCGCGGTTGGGGCTACGAGCAGTACTTC. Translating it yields CASSLDRGWGYEQYF.

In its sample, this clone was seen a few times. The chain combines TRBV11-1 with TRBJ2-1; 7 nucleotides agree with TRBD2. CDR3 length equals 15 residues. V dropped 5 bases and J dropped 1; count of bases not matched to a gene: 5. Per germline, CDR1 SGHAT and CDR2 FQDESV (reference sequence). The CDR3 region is CASSQVGGSYNEQFF. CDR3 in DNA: TGTGCCAGCAGCCAAGTGGGGGGGTCCTACAATGAGCAGTTCTTC.